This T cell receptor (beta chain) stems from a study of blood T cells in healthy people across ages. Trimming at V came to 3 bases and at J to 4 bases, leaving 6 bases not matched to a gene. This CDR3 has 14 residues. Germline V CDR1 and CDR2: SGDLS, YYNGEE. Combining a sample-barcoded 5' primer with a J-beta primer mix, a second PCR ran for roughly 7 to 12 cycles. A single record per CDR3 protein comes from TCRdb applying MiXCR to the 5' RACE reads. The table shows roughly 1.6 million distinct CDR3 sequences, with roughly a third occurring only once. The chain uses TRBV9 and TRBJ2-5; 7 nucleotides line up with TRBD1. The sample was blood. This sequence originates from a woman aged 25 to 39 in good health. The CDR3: CASSAQGMGETQYF. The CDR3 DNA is TGTGCCAGCAGCGCACAGGGGATGGGAGAGACCCAGTACTTC. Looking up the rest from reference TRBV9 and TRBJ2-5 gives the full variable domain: DSGVTQTPKHLITATGQRVTLRCSPRSGDLSVYWYQQSLDQGLQFLIQYYNGEERAKGNILERFSAQQFPDLHSELNLSSLELGDSALYFCASSAQGMGETQYFGPGTRLLVL.